The next 21 T cell receptor beta chains were all read from a single sample in a study of beta chain features in type 1 diabetes. Expressed TCRB transcripts were sequenced, since all the RNA that had been isolated was reverse transcribed. The table came from immunoSEQ multiplex PCR; TCRdb's copy has only in-frame clones and leaves some out. Here the sample spans 330,000 or so clones, about 12% being singletons. Findings and limits, study-wide: Type 1 diabetes patients had TCRB CDR3s that were shorter (moderately but significantly so) in all four CD4+ subsets.

Antigens of these TCRs are unknown. Sequencing used naive CD4+ T cells from blood. These receptors were obtained from a woman younger than 30 with type 1 diabetes.

The CDR3 reads CASTLPDQAGETQYF. CDR3 sequence (DNA): TGTGCCAGCACCCTACCTGACCAAGCCGGGGAGACCCAGTACTTC. V and J are TRBV6-1 and TRBJ2-5, with unresolved D. Germline V gene data show CDR1 as MNHNS and CDR2 as SASEGT. The CDR3 has 15 residues. V was cut by 7 bases and J by 5 bases, with 20 bases left in between.

This clone appeared a few times. The chain is built from TRBV5-1 and TRBJ1-2; no reliable D call. The CDR3 has 13 residues. Germline loops: CDR1 SGHRS, CDR2 YFSETQ. Trimming cost V 0 bases and J 2 bases, with 5 bases left between them. CDR3 DNA sequence: TGCGCCAGCAGCTTGGCTATAAACTATGGCTACACCTTC. Translated: CASSLAINYGYTF. Together with reference TRBV5-1 and TRBJ1-2, the CDR3 gives the full variable domain: KAGVTQTPRYLIKTRGQQVTLSCSPISGHRSVSWYQQTPGQGLQFLFEYFSETQRNKGNFPGRFSGRQFSNSRSEMNVSTLELGDSALYLCASSLAINYGYTFGSGTRLTVV.

This clone was counted a few times. This sequence joins TRBV19 and TRBJ2-4, with TRBD2 as a possible D gene (6 bases). There are 14 residues in the CDR3. V lost 6 bases and J 15 bases, leaving 24 bases between the germline ends. Germline V lookup: CDR1 LNHDA, CDR2 SQIVND (reference sequence). CDR3 region: CASSYSRSTGGMYF. The CDR3 bases are TGTGCCAGTAGCTATTCCAGGTCCACCGGGGGAATGTACTTC.

The chain couples TRBV18 to TRBJ2-7; 7 nucleotides line up with TRBD1. The germline V gene has CDR1 KGHSH and CDR2 LQKENI. The CDR3 has 13 residues. J was trimmed by 5 bases and V by 6 bases; bases with no gene match: 7. CDR3 sequence: CASSPDRDHEQYF. The CDR3 DNA is TGTGCCAGCTCCCCTGACAGGGACCACGAGCAGTACTTC.

This clone has only a few counts. The gene calls are TRBV5-1 and TRBJ2-1; a possible D gene is TRBD1 (6 bases). Germline assignment: CDR1 SGHRS and CDR2 YFSETQ. Between the trimmed V and J ends, which lost 6 bases and 0 bases, there was a span of 13 bases. The CDR3 is made up of 15 amino acids. The CDR3 DNA sequence: TGCGCCAGCACTCTAGGGGGTATCTCCTACAATGAGCAGTTCTTC. Translated: CASTLGGISYNEQFF.

The rearrangement uses TRBV10-3 and TRBJ2-5; D may be TRBD2 (6 bases). V was trimmed by 10 bases and J by 2 bases, leaving 14 bases between them. This CDR3 spans 13 amino acids. Germline V gives CDR1 ENHRY, CDR2 SYGVKD. The CDR3 bases are TGTGCCACCTGTGTTGGGGGGCAAGAGACCCAGTACTTC. This translates into CATCVGGQETQYF.

V gene TRBV15 combines with J gene TRBJ1-1; 9 nucleotides line up with TRBD1. This CDR3 comprises 18 residues. Germline CDR1 LNHNV, CDR2 YYDKDF (reference sequence). The V and J ends lost 2 bases and 1 base, in that order; junction bases with no gene match: 11. CDR3 in amino acids: CATSRYKDRGSKNTEAFF. The CDR3 DNA reads TGTGCCACCAGCAGATACAAGGACAGGGGCTCGAAGAACACTGAAGCTTTCTTT.

The J gene is TRBJ1-1, the V gene TRBV9, with 8 bases that match TRBD1. This CDR3 has 14 amino acids. The J segment lost 2 bases and the V segment lost 4 bases, leaving 4 bases of the junction unmatched. The germline V gene encodes CDR1 SGDLS and CDR2 YYNGEE. CDR3 sequence reads: CASSPRGPNTEAFF. DNA of the CDR3: TGTGCCAGCAGCCCCAGGGGGCCTAACACTGAAGCTTTCTTT.

Comments on this clone: Within the sample, other DNA sequences also encode this same CDR3. The chain couples TRBV30 to TRBJ2-3, with 15 positions matching TRBD2. Trimming removed 1 base from V and 6 bases from J; junction bases left unmatched: 2. The germline CDR1 and CDR2 sequences are GTSNPN and SVGIG (reference sequence). This CDR3 spans 15 amino acids. CDR3 region: CAWSGTSGRADTQYF. The CDR3, as DNA: TGTGCCTGGAGTGGGACTAGCGGGAGGGCGGATACGCAGTATTTT.

This chain links TRBV10-3 with TRBJ1-6, with 7 positions matching TRBD1. The germline V gene has CDR1 ENHRY and CDR2 SYGVKD. This CDR3 spans 14 amino acids. V dropped 7 bases and J dropped 7; count of bases not matched to a gene: 7. CDR3 amino acids: CAITQGTENSPLHF. Here the CDR3 DNA reads TGTGCCATCACCCAGGGGACAGAGAATTCACCCCTCCACTTT.

This clone showed up just a few times. The rearrangement links TRBV30 to TRBJ2-1, with TRBD2 identical over 7 bases. The V segment lost 0 bases and the J segment 6 bases; nucleotides outside the gene matches: 8. Germline V gene lookup returns CDR1 GTSNPN and CDR2 SVGIG (reference sequence). The CDR3 is 15 residues long. CDR3 residues: CAWSVRGLAVNEQFF. DNA for the CDR3: TGTGCCTGGAGTGTACGTGGGCTAGCGGTCAATGAGCAGTTCTTC.

This clone was detected a few times. This chain connects TRBV7-2 to TRBJ2-4; 8 bases line up with TRBD1. The CDR3 runs to 14 residues. The J segment lost 8 bases and the V segment lost 4 bases, leaving 7 bases of the junction unmatched. Germline lookup yields CDR1 SGHTA and CDR2 FQGNSA. The CDR3 coding sequence is TGTGCCAGCAGCTCGAGGCAGGGGGCGCACATTCAGTACTTC. Translating gives CASSSRQGAHIQYF.

V usage is TRBV7-2 and J usage is TRBJ1-4, with D maybe TRBD1 (6 bases). Trimming cost V 2 bases and J 2 bases, with 9 bases left between them. The CDR3 runs 15 residues. Germline CDR1 and CDR2: SGHTA and FQGNSA. In DNA form, the CDR3 reads TGTGCCAGCAGCTTACAAGGACAGACTAATGAAAAACTGTTTTTT. This translates into CASSLQGQTNEKLFF.

The chain is built from TRBV5-1 and TRBJ2-5; tentative D call: TRBD2 (5 bases). V lost 6 bases, J lost 2 bases, and 14 bases lay in between. CDR3 length: 14 residues. Germline-derived CDR1 and CDR2 are SGHRS and YFSETQ. In DNA form, the CDR3 reads TGCGCCAGCACCCCGGGGTCCATGCAAGAGACCCAGTACTTC. Encoded protein: CASTPGSMQETQYF. Complete variable domain (other parts from reference TRBV5-1 and TRBJ2-5): KAGVTQTPRYLIKTRGQQVTLSCSPISGHRSVSWYQQTPGQGLQFLFEYFSETQRNKGNFPGRFSGRQFSNSRSEMNVSTLELGDSALYLCASTPGSMQETQYFGPGTRLLVL.

This clone turned up a few times. The chain recombines TRBV18 with TRBJ2-7, with 8 bases aligning to TRBD2. The CDR3 length is 15 residues. V was clipped by 0 bases and J by 2 bases; unmatched bases: 3. The germline V gene encodes CDR1 KGHSH and CDR2 LQKENI. The CDR3 spells CASSPPGLGTYEQYF. The CDR3 DNA is TGTGCCAGCTCACCACCGGGACTAGGCACCTACGAGCAGTACTTC.

This chain connects TRBV27 to TRBJ1-2; 7 bases align to TRBD1. Trimming removed 0 bases from V and 5 bases from J; junction bases left unmatched: 6. Germline V gene lookup returns CDR1 MNHEY and CDR2 SMNVEV (reference sequence). This CDR3 is built from 15 residues. The CDR3 is CASSLSETGLYGYTF. CDR3 nucleotides: TGTGCCAGCAGTTTATCCGAGACAGGGTTGTATGGCTACACCTTC.

CDR3 in amino acids: CAASTGENNQPQHF. The CDR3, as DNA: TGTGCCGCCTCGACAGGCGAAAACAATCAGCCCCAGCATTTT. V is TRBV10-3 and J is TRBJ1-5, with D possibly TRBD1 on 6 matching bases. V shed 11 bases and J shed 3 bases, with 17 bases lying between them. This CDR3 is built from 14 residues. Germline-derived CDR1 and CDR2 are ENHRY and SYGVKD.

V is TRBV28 and J is TRBJ1-5; 9 bases are shared with TRBD1. This CDR3 spans 13 amino acids. Looked up from germline, CDR1 is MDHEN and CDR2 is SYDVKM. V was pared by 8 bases and J by 6 bases, with 5 bases of the junction left unmatched. The CDR3 DNA follows: TGTGCCAGCCGACAGGGGGTAAGTCAGCCCCAGCATTTT. Protein product: CASRQGVSQPQHF.

This clone turned up a few times. V gene TRBV7-2 combines with J gene TRBJ2-6, with D possibly matching TRBD1 (5 bases). The CDR3 is 15 residues long. The germline V and J ends were trimmed by 7 bases and 0 bases, with 10 bases remaining between them. Germline CDR1 is SGHTA and CDR2 is FQGNSA. CDR3 nucleotide sequence: TGTGCCAGCACGAAGGGGTCCTCTGGGGCCAACGTCCTGACTTTC. Protein sequence: CASTKGSSGANVLTF.

In DNA form, the CDR3 reads TGTGCCAGCAGCAGACACGACAATCAGCCCCAGCATTTT. It translates to CASSRHDNQPQHF. V and J are TRBV7-2 and TRBJ1-5, with D unresolved. CDR3 length: 13 amino acids. The germline V gene has CDR1 SGHTA and CDR2 FQGNSA. Trimming removed 5 bases at V and 3 bases at J, with 8 bases between.

About this clone: At the DNA level, this CDR3 is encoded by other sequences in the same sample as well. The rearrangement links TRBV14 to TRBJ2-7; D is unresolved. The CDR3 totals 13 residues. Looked up from germline, CDR1 is SGHDN and CDR2 is FVKESK. Trimming removed 1 base from V and 3 bases from J, with 7 bases in between. CDR3: CASSQGNSYEQYF. The CDR3 region has the DNA TGTGCCAGCAGCCAAGGGAACAGCTACGAGCAGTACTTC.